This TCR beta chain was sequenced during a study of shared clonotypes between healthy human individuals. Whole-study results and caveats: Richness estimates generally favored naive over memory subsets.

As for this clone: Its antigen is not identified.

V was cut by 9 bases and J by 4 bases, with 19 bases left in between. The CDR3 runs to 14 residues. Germline CDR1 is MNHEY and CDR2 is SMNVEV (reference sequence). The authors split each subset's genomic DNA evenly across several immunoSEQ plates. Sequencing used immunoSEQ multiplex PCR; TCRdb keeps in-frame clones, though not all of them. In the table there are 2 million or so clones, over 85% of which are singletons. The TCR comes from a man aged 18 to 30 in good health. The chain uses TRBV27 and TRBJ2-7; the D gene is possibly TRBD1 (5 bases). Material for sequencing was naive CD4+ T cells sorted from blood. The subset here: CD45RA+ positively selected. CDR3 DNA: TGTGCCAGTCTTCTCCGACCAGACAGTTACGAGCAGTACTTC. This gives the protein CASLLRPDSYEQYF.